The 16 T cell receptor beta chains below come from one sample, sequenced in a study of memory CD4+ T cells and cytomegalovirus serostatus. Only in-frame clones appear in the TCRdb table, and some are missing; sequencing was by immunoSEQ multiplex PCR. The sample holds 50,000 to 65,000 clones, about three quarters seen once. The sort gate was single viable CD3+CD4+CD8-CD45RO+ cells for memory CD4+ T cells. Material for sequencing was memory CD4+ T cells from blood. These receptors were taken from an adult in good health and CMV-seropositive.

This clone was seen just once. The V and J genes are TRBV27 and TRBJ2-2, with unresolved D. This CDR3 spans 14 amino acids. Germline V gene sequence: CDR1 MNHEY, CDR2 SMNVEV (reference sequence). V shed 3 bases and J shed 7 bases, with 12 bases lying between them. The DNA of the CDR3 is TGTGCCAGCAGTTTCGTCGGGTTGGGCGGGGAGCTGTTTTTT. This translates into CASSFVGLGGELFF.

DNA for the CDR3: TGCGCCAGCAGCCCGGAACCGGGACTAGCGGGAAACATTCAGTACTTC. Its protein is CASSPEPGLAGNIQYF. The chain is built from TRBV5-1 and TRBJ2-4, with 12 bases aligning to TRBD2. The ends lost 4 bases at V and 6 bases at J; junction bases unmatched: 8. There are 16 residues in the CDR3. The germline CDR1 and CDR2 sequences are SGHRS and YFSETQ. Filled out from reference TRBV5-1 and TRBJ2-4, the complete variable domain reads KAGVTQTPRYLIKTRGQQVTLSCSPISGHRSVSWYQQTPGQGLQFLFEYFSETQRNKGNFPGRFSGRQFSNSRSEMNVSTLELGDSALYLCASSPEPGLAGNIQYFGAGTRLSVL.

This clone was counted a few times. The V and J genes are TRBV19 and TRBJ2-1; TRBD2 is a possible D gene (5 bases). Trimming took off 8 bases at V and 10 bases at J, with 24 bases between the two ends. Germline CDR1 reads LNHDA; CDR2 reads SQIVND (reference sequence). This CDR3 is built from 15 residues. The CDR3, as DNA: TGTGCCAGTTCCGAGCGGCGGTCCGGGCGTTTGGAGCAGTTCTTC. It yields the protein CASSERRSGRLEQFF.

The V and J genes are TRBV2 and TRBJ1-1; possibly TRBD1 for D (5 bases). The V and J ends lost 6 bases and 3 bases respectively, with 14 bases between them. This CDR3 has 14 amino acids. CDR1 is SNHLY and CDR2 is FYNNEI in the germline V gene. Written as DNA, the CDR3 is TGTGCCAGCAGAGGGGCGAGGGAGGACACTGAAGCTTTCTTT. Its translation is CASRGAREDTEAFF. Complete variable domain (other parts from reference TRBV2 and TRBJ1-1): EPEVTQTPSHQVTQMGQEVILRCVPISNHLYFYWYRQILGQKVEFLVSFYNNEISEKSEIFDDQFSVERPDGSNFTLKIRSTKLEDSAMYFCASRGAREDTEAFFGQGTRLTVV.

The chain carries TRBV4-2 and TRBJ2-1; 14 nucleotides agree with TRBD2. Germline V gene sequence: CDR1 LGHNA, CDR2 YNFKEQ. V trimming: 4 bases; J trimming: 7 bases; junction bases outside the gene matches: 6. This CDR3 spans 16 amino acids. This chain's CDR3 is CASSPRLAGGSNEQFF. The CDR3 DNA reads TGTGCCAGCAGCCCCCGACTAGCGGGAGGGTCGAATGAGCAGTTCTTC.

The DNA for the CDR3 is TGCGCCAGCAGCTTGGCCACAGGGCGGGCCACTGAAGCTTTCTTT. This translates into CASSLATGRATEAFF. This sequence joins TRBV5-1 and TRBJ1-1, with D perhaps TRBD1 (6 bases). CDR1 SGHRS and CDR2 YFSETQ come from the germline V gene. The V and J ends lost 0 bases and 4 bases respectively, with 13 bases between them. This CDR3 comprises 15 residues.

The chain carries TRBV15 and TRBJ2-1, with D tentatively TRBD2 (7 bases). Germline assignment: CDR1 LNHNV and CDR2 YYDKDF (reference sequence). V lost 1 base, J lost 7 bases, and 17 bases lay in between. The CDR3 is 16 residues long. The CDR3 loop is CATSRGRGLAGNEQFF. DNA of the CDR3: TGTGCCACCAGCAGAGGGCGGGGGCTAGCAGGGAATGAGCAGTTCTTC.

V is TRBV7-2 and J is TRBJ2-3, with 9 bases lining up with TRBD2. The CDR3 length is 16 residues. Germline trimming cut 1 base from V and 2 bases from J; bases unmatched to any gene: 4. In germline, CDR1 is SGHTA, CDR2 FQGNSA. CDR3 in amino acids: CASSLGIAGVTDTQYF. Written as DNA, the CDR3 is TGTGCCAGCAGCTTAGGAATAGCGGGGGTCACAGATACGCAGTATTTT.

This clone appeared a few times. The chain is built from TRBV18 and TRBJ1-5; D possibly corresponds to TRBD1 (5 bases). Germline V gene data show CDR1 as KGHSH and CDR2 as LQKENI. The V end was cut by 3 bases, the J end by 6 bases, with 18 bases between. This CDR3 comprises 16 residues. The CDR3 nucleotides are TGTGCCAGCTCACCTTACCGGGACTCCTTTGCTCAGCCCCAGCATTTT. Translation gives CASSPYRDSFAQPQHF.

This clone was seen just once. This rearrangement joins TRBV27 to TRBJ2-7, with D possibly being TRBD1 (7 bases). Between the trimmed V and J ends, which lost 6 bases and 3 bases, there was a span of 24 bases. The CDR3 has 17 residues. CDR1 and CDR2 (germline): MNHEY, SMNVEV (reference sequence). The CDR3 coding sequence is TGTGCCAGCAGCTGGAGGGGGCCCCGGGACTGTGACTACGAGCAGTACGTC. This translates into CASSWRGPRDCDYEQYV.

The rearrangement joins TRBV7-7 to TRBJ1-5, with D hard to call. The CDR3 length is 13 residues. The germline V and J ends were trimmed by 5 bases and 6 bases, with 11 bases remaining between them. Germline V CDR1 and CDR2: SSHAT, FNYEAQ (reference sequence). CDR3 nucleotide sequence: TGTGCCAGCAGCCTCGACTTGGGTCAGCCCCAGCATTTT. The encoded protein is CASSLDLGQPQHF.

This clone was seen a single time. V is TRBV28 and J is TRBJ2-3; 10 nucleotides line up with TRBD2. CDR3 length: 15 residues. V shed 5 bases, J shed 4 bases, and the junction held 6 bases outside the gene matches. The germline V gene encodes CDR1 MDHEN and CDR2 SYDVKM. CDR3 amino acids: CASSLAGEGADTQYF. For the CDR3, the DNA is TGTGCCAGCAGTCTAGCGGGAGAGGGAGCAGATACGCAGTATTTT.

J is TRBJ1-2 and V is TRBV7-2; TRBD1 might be the D (5 bases). The V gene lost 8 bases and the J gene lost 8 bases, with 15 bases spanning the gap. This CDR3 contains 12 residues. From germline, CDR1 is SGHTA and CDR2 FQGNSA. The CDR3 loop is CASFREGSGYTF. Written as DNA, the CDR3 is TGTGCCAGCTTCCGCGAGGGGTCGGGCTACACCTTC.

The rearrangement links TRBV7-3 to TRBJ2-1; TRBD2 aligns across 7 bases. Germline CDR1 SGHTA, CDR2 FQGTGA. J lost 3 bases, V lost 2 bases, and 7 bases had no gene match. The CDR3 contains 16 residues. CDR3 bases: TGTGCCAGCAGCTTAGCCCCTGGCGGGGGCTACAATGAGCAGTTCTTC. The encoded protein is CASSLAPGGGYNEQFF.

The chain joins TRBV7-8 to TRBJ2-3; 11 bases align to TRBD2. CDR3 length: 13 residues. From germline, CDR1 is SGHVS and CDR2 FQNEAQ. V trimming: 4 bases; J trimming: 11 bases; junction bases outside the gene matches: 5. The DNA of the CDR3 is TGTGCCAGCAGCTCGTACGGACTAGCGGGGCAGTATTTT. The encoded protein is CASSSYGLAGQYF.

This chain connects TRBV7-7 to TRBJ2-5; TRBD1 agrees at 7 bases. V lost 3 bases to trimming and J lost 3 bases; unmatched junction nucleotides: 7. This CDR3 contains 15 residues. Germline CDR1 reads SSHAT; CDR2 reads FNYEAQ (reference sequence). The CDR3 DNA reads TGTGCCAGCAGCTTCGGGACAGAGCCAAAAGAGACCCAGTACTTC. Encoded protein: CASSFGTEPKETQYF.